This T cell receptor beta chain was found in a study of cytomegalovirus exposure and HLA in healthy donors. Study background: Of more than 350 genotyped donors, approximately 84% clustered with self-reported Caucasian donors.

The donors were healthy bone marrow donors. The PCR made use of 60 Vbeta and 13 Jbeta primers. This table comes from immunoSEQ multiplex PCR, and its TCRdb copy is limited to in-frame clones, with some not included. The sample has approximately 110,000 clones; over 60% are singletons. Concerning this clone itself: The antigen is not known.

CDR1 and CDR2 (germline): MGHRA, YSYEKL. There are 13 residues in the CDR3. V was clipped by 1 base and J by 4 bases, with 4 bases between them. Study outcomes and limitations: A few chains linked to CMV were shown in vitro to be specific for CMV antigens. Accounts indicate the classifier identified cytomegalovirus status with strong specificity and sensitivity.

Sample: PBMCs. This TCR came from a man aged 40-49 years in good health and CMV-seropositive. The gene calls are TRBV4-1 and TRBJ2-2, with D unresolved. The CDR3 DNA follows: TGCGCCAGCAGCCAAGTCGGCACCGGGGAGCTGTTTTTT. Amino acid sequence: CASSQVGTGELFF.